Following are 11 T cell receptor beta chains from one sample sequenced in a study of PD-L1 blockade in urothelial cancer. The method was immunoSEQ multiplex PCR; TCRdb's version includes in-frame clones alone and lacks a portion of them. The sample includes fewer than 75,000 clones, 84% of them seen just once. The specimen was PBMCs, collected around atezolizumab (anti-PD-L1) treatment. The receptors originated from a man between 65 and 85 years old with urothelial cancer.

This chain connects TRBV7-2 to TRBJ1-1, with D maybe TRBD1 (5 bases). Trimming removed 5 bases from V and 11 bases from J, with 15 bases in between. The CDR3 consists of 12 residues. Germline loops: CDR1 SGHTA, CDR2 FQGNSA. CDR3 DNA: TGTGCCAGCAGCCCGACAGTCTTGCTGGCTTTCTTT. It translates to CASSPTVLLAFF.

The chain combines TRBV27 with TRBJ2-1, with TRBD1 matching over 9 bases. V shed 3 bases and J 8 bases; nucleotides not matched to a gene: 5. The CDR3 spans 14 residues. Looked up from germline, CDR1 is MNHEY and CDR2 is SMNVEV (reference sequence). For the CDR3, the DNA is TGTGCCAGCAGTTTGGACAGGGGATGGGATGAGCAGTTCTTC. This translates into CASSLDRGWDEQFF.

The CDR3 nucleotides read TGTGCCAGCAGCGTAGCTACGGGTTTTGTAGGCAATGAGCAGTTCTTC. Translated: CASSVATGFVGNEQFF. The chain couples TRBV9 to TRBJ2-1, with D unresolved. With 0 bases removed from V and 6 bases from J, the gap between germline ends came to 16 bases. The CDR3 covers 16 residues. Germline V gene sequence: CDR1 SGDLS, CDR2 YYNGEE.

Here the CDR3 DNA reads TGCGCCAGCAGTGAGTCAGGCAGGGGAGTTATTACTGAAGCTTTCTTT. Translation: CASSESGRGVITEAFF. The chain joins TRBV10-2 to TRBJ1-1, with D perhaps TRBD1 (6 bases). With 0 bases removed from V and 5 bases from J, the gap between germline ends came to 16 bases. CDR1 and CDR2 from the germline V gene are WSHSY and SAAADI. This CDR3 comprises 16 residues.

The CDR3: CASSLEPITDTQYF. The CDR3 bases are TGTGCCAGCAGCTTAGAGCCCATCACAGATACGCAGTATTTT. The chain is built from TRBV7-8 and TRBJ2-3; D remains ambiguous. Germline V CDR1 and CDR2: SGHVS, FQNEAQ. CDR3 length equals 14 residues. V shed 1 base and J shed 2 bases, with 7 bases lying between them. The full variable domain, rest sourced from reference TRBV7-8 and TRBJ2-3, is GAGVSQSPRYKVAKRGQDVALRCDPISGHVSLFWYQQALGQGPEFLTYFQNEAQLDKSGLPSDRFFAERPEGSVSTLKIQRTQQEDSAVYLCASSLEPITDTQYFGPGTRLTVL.

The rearrangement uses TRBV7-9 and TRBJ2-3, with D possibly being TRBD2 (5 bases). Deletions cut 5 bases from V and 4 bases from J, with 16 bases between. From germline, CDR1 is SEHNR and CDR2 FQNEAQ (reference sequence). The CDR3 is 15 amino acids. CDR3 in amino acids: CASSMSSGSADTQYF. CDR3 DNA: TGTGCCAGCAGCATGAGTTCGGGAAGTGCAGATACGCAGTATTTT. Together with reference TRBV7-9 and TRBJ2-3, the CDR3 gives the full variable domain: DTGVSQNPRHKITKRGQNVTFRCDPISEHNRLYWYRQTLGQGPEFLTYFQNEAQLEKSRLLSDRFSAERPKGSFSTLEIQRTEQGDSAMYLCASSMSSGSADTQYFGPGTRLTVL.

This clone has only a few counts. The chain recombines TRBV27 with TRBJ1-2, with 7 bases lining up with TRBD1. The length of the CDR3 is 14 residues. The ends lost 5 bases at V and 6 bases at J; junction bases unmatched: 9. Germline CDR1 and CDR2: MNHEY and SMNVEV (reference sequence). The CDR3 loop is CASSGTKGANGYTF. The CDR3, as DNA: TGTGCCAGCAGTGGGACGAAGGGGGCGAATGGCTACACCTTC.

J is TRBJ1-1 and V is TRBV5-5; TRBD1 might be the D (5 bases). CDR3 size: 13 residues. V gave up 2 bases and J gave up 11 bases, with 16 bases separating them. Germline-derived CDR1 and CDR2 are SGHKS and YYEKEE (reference sequence). CDR3 residues: CASSFYSGGEAFF. The DNA for the CDR3 is TGTGCCAGCAGCTTTTATTCCGGGGGGGAGGCTTTCTTT.

The chain uses TRBV7-9 and TRBJ2-5; D uncertain. This CDR3 region has 14 residues. Per germline, CDR1 SEHNR and CDR2 FQNEAQ (reference sequence). V lost 0 bases and J lost 0, with 5 bases in between. Here the CDR3 reads CASSLAGHQETQYF. In DNA, the CDR3 is TGTGCCAGCAGCTTAGCGGGCCACCAAGAGACCCAGTACTTC.

The table lists this clone with a count of one. The chain recombines TRBV5-1 with TRBJ2-7; 9 nucleotides line up with TRBD2. The CDR3 sequence is 14 residues long. Trimming removed 5 bases from V and 4 bases from J; junction bases left unmatched: 7. Germline CDR1 is SGHRS and CDR2 is YFSETQ. The chain's CDR3 is CASRSGLAMYEQYF. CDR3 DNA: TGCGCCAGCAGGTCCGGACTAGCGATGTACGAGCAGTACTTC.

This rearrangement joins TRBV7-9 to TRBJ2-3, with unresolved D. CDR1 is SEHNR, CDR2 FQNEAQ, per germline (reference sequence). This CDR3 is built from 13 residues. Between the trimmed V and J ends, which lost 4 bases and 2 bases, there was a span of 7 bases. The CDR3 protein is CASSSQNTDTQYF. The CDR3 DNA reads as TGTGCCAGCAGCTCCCAAAACACAGATACGCAGTATTTT.